The clone carrying this TCR beta chain was recorded many times. The CDR3 covers 15 residues. V lost 5 bases to trimming and J lost 5 bases; unmatched junction nucleotides: 4. CDR1 is SGHVS, CDR2 FNYEAQ, per germline. This specimen comes from a study of spatial heterogeneity in lung cancer. Every TCR cDNA molecule bore a unique molecular identifier. Using its own MiXCR run on the 5' RACE reads, TCRdb lists one record per CDR3 protein. The data contain roughly 11,000 distinct CDR3 sequences, around 3.5% of them singletons. Time point here: sample taken at primary tumor resection. Whole RNA obtained from tumor, nontumor lung or frozen PBMC underwent sequencing without sorting.

This receptor was identified in a female donor with early-stage non-small cell lung cancer. The sequenced sample was PBMCs, obtained at surgery. The V gene is TRBV7-6, the J gene TRBJ2-2; 11 bases line up with TRBD1. The CDR3 spells CASSRGTGGTGELFF. In DNA, the CDR3 is TGTGCCAGCAGCCGTGGGACAGGGGGGACCGGGGAGCTGTTTTTT.